Following are 15 T cell receptor beta chains from one sample sequenced in a study of cytomegalovirus exposure and HLA in healthy donors. Primers included in the PCR were 60 Vbeta and 13 Jbeta primers. Libraries were prepared by immunoSEQ multiplex PCR; TCRdb keeps only in-frame clonotypes and omits some of them. This repertoire shows some 140,000 clones, 80% found once; its top ten account for 4.5% to 5%. Sequencing input: PBMCs. Receptors were obtained from a man aged 30 to 45 in good health.

V and J are TRBV19 and TRBJ2-7, with TRBD1 identical over 8 bases. Trimming took 9 bases from V and 3 from J; bases not matched to a gene: 7. The length of the CDR3 is 13 residues. Germline CDR1 LNHDA, CDR2 SQIVND (reference sequence). CDR3: CASATGVGYEQYF. The CDR3 DNA follows: TGTGCCAGCGCGACAGGGGTAGGCTACGAGCAGTACTTC.

A few counts support this clone. The chain is built from TRBV6-1 and TRBJ2-7, with D maybe TRBD1 (5 bases). CDR1 and CDR2 (germline): MNHNS, SASEGT. Trimming removed 2 bases from V and 2 bases from J, with 22 bases in between. The CDR3 has 18 residues. CDR3: CASSEQGPTGSAPYEQYF. The CDR3 DNA follows: TGTGCCAGCAGTGAACAAGGACCCACAGGCTCAGCCCCCTACGAGCAGTACTTC.

The chain is built from TRBV18 and TRBJ2-7; 10 bases map to TRBD1. This CDR3 contains 13 residues. With 8 bases clipped from V and 2 bases from J, the junction kept 3 bases outside the gene matches. The germline CDR1 and CDR2 sequences are KGHSH and LQKENI. The CDR3 coding sequence is TGTGCCAGCGGACAGGGGGTTACCTACGAGCAGTACTTC. It translates to CASGQGVTYEQYF.

CDR3 nucleotides: TGTGCCAGCAGTTCCGGACTAGACTTCTCCGAGCAGTACTTC. Translated: CASSSGLDFSEQYF. The chain combines TRBV27 with TRBJ2-7, with 7 positions matching TRBD2. This CDR3 is 14 amino acids long. Germline lookup yields CDR1 MNHEY and CDR2 SMNVEV (reference sequence). Trimming removed 4 bases from V and 6 bases from J; junction bases left unmatched: 9.

This chain connects TRBV18 to TRBJ2-7; D is ambiguous. The CDR3 is 10 residues long. Trimming removed 5 bases at V and 3 bases at J, with 2 bases between. Germline CDR1 KGHSH, CDR2 LQKENI. This chain's CDR3 is CASSYYEQYF. In DNA, the CDR3 is TGTGCCAGCTCATACTACGAGCAGTACTTC.

This clone was observed a few times. The V gene is TRBV27, the J gene TRBJ2-7; 7 bases align to TRBD1. This CDR3 is 15 amino acids long. The junction had 10 bases not matched to a gene; V was cut back by 2 bases and J by 6 bases. Germline CDR1 MNHEY, CDR2 SMNVEV (reference sequence). This CDR3 is CASSLGQAPAAEQYF. CDR3 nucleotide sequence: TGTGCCAGCAGTTTAGGACAGGCCCCTGCGGCCGAGCAGTACTTC.

The chain has TRBV6-5 and TRBJ2-2; D not resolved. Germline CDR1 is MNHEY and CDR2 is SVGAGI. The CDR3 contains 15 residues. V dropped 7 bases and J dropped 1 base, with 13 bases sitting between them. The CDR3 bases are TGTGCCAGCAAAAAGGAGAATGTGAACACCGGGGAGCTGTTTTTT. Its protein product is CASKKENVNTGELFF.

The chain couples TRBV6-4 to TRBJ2-5; 7 bases map to TRBD1. V lost 4 bases, J lost 1 base, and 9 bases stayed unmatched. The germline gives CDR1 MRHNA, CDR2 SNTAGT. The CDR3 has 16 amino acids. The CDR3 nucleotides read TGTGCCAGCAGTGCCTGCCCCGGGACAGTCCAAGAGACCCAGTACTTC. As protein: CASSACPGTVQETQYF.

The V gene is TRBV19, the J gene TRBJ1-4; the match to TRBD1 covers 10 bases. Germline lookup yields CDR1 LNHDA and CDR2 SQIVND (reference sequence). This CDR3 region has 14 residues. V lost 4 bases and J lost 8; bases outside the gene matches: 4. The CDR3 sequence: CASSTTGGLEKLFF. The CDR3 nucleotides read TGTGCCAGTAGTACGACAGGGGGCCTCGAAAAACTGTTTTTT.

The chain is built from TRBV25-1 and TRBJ1-2; the D is unclear. Trimming pared 1 base from V and 8 bases from J, leaving 14 bases between. CDR3 length equals 14 residues. Germline values: CDR1 MGHDK, CDR2 SYGVNS. The CDR3 loop reads CASSEFAGRRGYTF. The CDR3 coding sequence is TGTGCCAGCAGTGAATTTGCAGGCCGTCGGGGCTACACCTTC.

The chain links TRBV2 to TRBJ1-5; a weak D match, TRBD1 (6 bases). The V end lost 4 bases, the J end lost 4 bases, and 8 bases lay between the germline ends. The CDR3 sequence is 13 residues long. Germline lookup yields CDR1 SNHLY and CDR2 FYNNEI. In nucleotides, the CDR3 is TGTGCCAGCAGTGTCACAGGGAATCAGCCCCAGCATTTT. It specifies CASSVTGNQPQHF.

The rearrangement joins TRBV15 to TRBJ1-4; 8 bases fit TRBD1. This CDR3 has 17 amino acids. V was pared by 6 bases and J by 0 bases, with 9 bases of the junction left unmatched. Germline values: CDR1 LNHNV, CDR2 YYDKDF (reference sequence). The CDR3, as DNA: TGTGCCACCAGGGGTACAGGGGGAGTGACAACTAATGAAAAACTGTTTTTT. Translated, it gives CATRGTGGVTTNEKLFF.

Written as DNA, the CDR3 is TGTGCCAGCAGTGGCAGGGGAACAACTAATGAAAAACTGTTTTTT. Residues: CASSGRGTTNEKLFF. The chain joins TRBV6-5 to TRBJ1-4; possibly TRBD1 for D (6 bases). There are 15 residues in the CDR3. V gave up 5 bases and J gave up 0 bases, with 10 bases separating them. CDR1 and CDR2 (germline): MNHEY, SVGAGI.

This clone appeared a few times. The chain has TRBV14 and TRBJ1-4; 8 nucleotides match TRBD1. V dropped 0 bases and J dropped 6; count of bases not matched to a gene: 12. Germline V gene lookup returns CDR1 SGHDN and CDR2 FVKESK. The CDR3 runs to 18 residues. The CDR3, as DNA: TGTGCCAGCAGCCAAGACTGGACAGGGACCCGCGACTATGAAAAACTGTTTTTT. This codes for CASSQDWTGTRDYEKLFF.

Details on this clone: No conserved phenylalanine or tryptophan ends this CDR3, so it is likely a read error. The chain joins TRBV5-6 to TRBJ2-7, with a weak D call TRBD2 (6 bases). V lost 4 bases and J lost 4, with 9 bases in between. The CDR3 has 12 residues. In germline, CDR1 is SGHDT, CDR2 YYEEEE. The CDR3 nucleotides are TGTGCCAGCAGCCGGAGGGGTTACGAGCAGTACCTC. This codes for CASSRRGYEQYL.